A single sample gave rise to the 12 T cell receptor beta chains below, sequenced in a study of T cell repertoires in cytomegalovirus infection. TCRdb fed the reads into MiXCR, producing one record per CDR3 protein. The table has around 530,000 distinct CDR3 sequences, 16% seen once; the top ten hold around 25%. The sequencing sample was made of CD8+ T cells from PBMCs. The receptors shown here come from a human donor in good health (CMV status not recorded). Some clones in this sample may be carry-over from other donors' samples.

This clonotype was counted ten times or more. This chain connects TRBV7-9 to TRBJ1-4; D is ambiguous. The CDR3 contains 12 residues. Germline V gene sequence: CDR1 SEHNR, CDR2 FQNEAQ (reference sequence). Deletions cut 2 bases from V and 6 bases from J, with 4 bases between. The CDR3 coding sequence is TGTGCCAGCAGCTTATCGGATGAAAAACTGTTTTTT. As protein: CASSLSDEKLFF.

This clonotype was picked up many times. The CDR3 region is CASSFFKTDYEQYF. The CDR3 DNA reads as TGTGCCAGCAGTTTTTTTAAAACTGACTACGAGCAGTACTTC. The J gene is TRBJ2-7, the V gene TRBV12-3 or TRBV12-4; D remains unclear. This CDR3 has 14 residues. Between the trimmed V and J ends, which lost 3 bases and 3 bases, there was a span of 12 bases.

This clonotype was recorded at least ten times. The chain carries TRBV6-5 and TRBJ1-1; D uncertain. In germline, CDR1 is MNHEY, CDR2 SVGAGI. V lost 0 bases and J 5 bases, leaving 10 bases between the germline ends. The CDR3 covers 14 residues. The CDR3 bases are TGTGCCAGCAGTTACTCCCCTGGAGGGACTGAAGCTTTCTTT. Amino acids: CASSYSPGGTEAFF.

The chain links TRBV13 to TRBJ1-4, with D tentatively TRBD1 (6 bases). The germline V gene has CDR1 PRHDT and CDR2 FYEKMQ (reference sequence). The CDR3 consists of 15 residues. The germline V and J ends were trimmed by 5 bases and 4 bases, with 14 bases remaining between them. CDR3 amino acids: CASSLRTGINEKLFF. CDR3 in DNA: TGTGCCAGCAGCCTACGAACAGGGATTAATGAAAAACTGTTTTTT.

J is TRBJ2-7 and V is TRBV14, with D uncertain. Germline loops: CDR1 SGHDN, CDR2 FVKESK. The CDR3 is 15 residues long. Between the trimmed V and J ends, which lost 0 bases and 1 base, there was a span of 10 bases. CDR3 in amino acids: CASSQEAGQSYEQYF. The CDR3 bases are TGTGCCAGCAGCCAAGAGGCAGGCCAGTCCTACGAGCAGTACTTC. Looking up the rest from reference TRBV14 and TRBJ2-7 gives the full variable domain: EAGVTQFPSHSVIEKGQTVTLRCDPISGHDNLYWYRRVMGKEIKFLLHFVKESKQDESGMPNNRFLAERTGGTYSTLKVQPAELEDSGVYFCASSQEAGQSYEQYFGPGTRLTVT.

A few counts support this clonotype. The V gene is TRBV20-1, the J gene TRBJ1-1, with TRBD1 as a possible D gene (5 bases). CDR1 is DFQATT and CDR2 is SNEGSKA in the germline V gene (reference sequence). Trimming left V 8 bases short and J 1 base short, with 5 bases between. This CDR3 comprises 10 residues. The CDR3 loop is CSTGNTEAFF. Here the CDR3 DNA reads TGCAGTACAGGGAACACTGAAGCTTTCTTT.

This clonotype was seen repeatedly, ten times or more. The chain links TRBV7-9 to TRBJ2-7, with TRBD2 matching over 8 bases. After removal of 5 bases from V and 3 bases from J, the junction contained 6 bases not matched to a gene. Looked up from germline, CDR1 is SEHNR and CDR2 is FQNEAQ (reference sequence). CDR3 length: 14 residues. CDR3 residues: CASSPTGGVYEQYF. For the CDR3, the DNA is TGTGCCAGCAGCCCCACCGGGGGGGTCTACGAGCAGTACTTC. The full variable domain, its missing parts supplied by reference TRBV7-9 and TRBJ2-7, is DTGVSQNPRHKITKRGQNVTFRCDPISEHNRLYWYRQTLGQGPEFLTYFQNEAQLEKSRLLSDRFSAERPKGSFSTLEIQRTEQGDSAMYLCASSPTGGVYEQYFGPGTRLTVT.

To note about this clonotype: Just one base apart from a much larger clone, this may be a read error. V is TRBV7-4 and J is TRBJ2-2, with 7 bases aligning to TRBD1. Germline V gives CDR1 SGHVT, CDR2 SQSDAQ. The length of the CDR3 is 15 residues. The CDR3 bases are TGTGCCAGCAGCCAACGGACAGGAAACACCGGGGAGCCGTTTTTT. Encoded protein: CASSQRTGNTGEPFF.

This clonotype was seen only a few times. The V call is TRBV6-1, the J call TRBJ2-3; D remains unclear. Trimming stripped 9 bases from V and 4 bases from J, with 17 bases between. CDR3 length: 14 amino acids. The germline gives CDR1 MNHNS, CDR2 SASEGT. CDR3 nucleotide sequence: TGTGCCAGGGAAGGTGGGGAATTATCAGATACGCAGTATTTT. Protein: CAREGGELSDTQYF.

This clonotype was detected many times. V usage is TRBV11-2 and J usage is TRBJ1-2; the D gene is possibly TRBD1 (5 bases). The germline V gene encodes CDR1 SGHAT and CDR2 FQNNGV. V was shortened by 0 bases and J by 5 bases, with 16 bases between the two germline ends. The CDR3 extends over 16 amino acids. The CDR3 region is CASSLEQGLPIYGYTF. CDR3 nucleotides: TGTGCCAGCAGCTTAGAGCAGGGCCTCCCGATTTATGGCTACACCTTC.

This clonotype was observed at least ten times. This sequence joins TRBV7-9 and TRBJ2-1; D might be TRBD2 (6 bases). The CDR3 spans 16 residues. Trimming removed 5 bases at V and 0 bases at J, with 14 bases between. The germline gives CDR1 SEHNR, CDR2 FQNEAQ (reference sequence). CDR3 coding DNA: TGTGCCAGCAGCCCGCCGGTGACTAGCTCCTACAATGAGCAGTTCTTC. It specifies CASSPPVTSSYNEQFF.

The chain has TRBV29-1 and TRBJ1-1; D call uncertain. The length of the CDR3 is 13 residues. The V gene's germline CDR1 is SQVTM and CDR2 ANQGSEA. The V end lost 6 bases, the J end lost 1 base, and 12 bases lay between the germline ends. The CDR3 here is CSVKPGWNTEAFF. The CDR3 DNA reads TGCAGCGTCAAACCGGGGTGGAACACTGAAGCTTTCTTT.